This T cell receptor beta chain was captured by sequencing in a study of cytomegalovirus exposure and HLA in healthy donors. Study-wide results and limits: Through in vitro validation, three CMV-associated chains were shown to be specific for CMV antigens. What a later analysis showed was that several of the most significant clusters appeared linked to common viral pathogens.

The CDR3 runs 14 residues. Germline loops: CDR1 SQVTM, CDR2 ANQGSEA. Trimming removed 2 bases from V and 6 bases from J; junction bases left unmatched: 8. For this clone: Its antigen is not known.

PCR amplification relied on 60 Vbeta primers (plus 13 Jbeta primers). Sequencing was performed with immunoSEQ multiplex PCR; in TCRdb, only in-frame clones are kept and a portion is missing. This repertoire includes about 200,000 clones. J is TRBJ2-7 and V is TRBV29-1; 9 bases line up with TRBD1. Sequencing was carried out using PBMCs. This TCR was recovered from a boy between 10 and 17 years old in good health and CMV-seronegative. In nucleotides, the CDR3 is TGCAGCGTTGAACCGGGACAGGGCCCCTCCGAGCAGTACTTC. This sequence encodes CSVEPGQGPSEQYF.